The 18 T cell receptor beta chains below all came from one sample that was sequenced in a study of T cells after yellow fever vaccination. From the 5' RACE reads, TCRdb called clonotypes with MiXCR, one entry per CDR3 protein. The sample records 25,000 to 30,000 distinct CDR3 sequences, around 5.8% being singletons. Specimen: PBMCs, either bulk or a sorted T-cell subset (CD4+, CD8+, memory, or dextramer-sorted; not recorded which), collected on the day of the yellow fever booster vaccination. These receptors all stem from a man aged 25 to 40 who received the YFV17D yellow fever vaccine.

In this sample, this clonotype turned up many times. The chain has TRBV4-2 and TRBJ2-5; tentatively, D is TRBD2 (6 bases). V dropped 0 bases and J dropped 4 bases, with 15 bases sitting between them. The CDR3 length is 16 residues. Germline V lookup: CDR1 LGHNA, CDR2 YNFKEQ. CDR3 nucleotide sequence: TGTGCCAGCAGCCAAGATCTTGCCCGGGGAGGAGAGACCCAGTACTTC. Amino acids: CASSQDLARGGETQYF.

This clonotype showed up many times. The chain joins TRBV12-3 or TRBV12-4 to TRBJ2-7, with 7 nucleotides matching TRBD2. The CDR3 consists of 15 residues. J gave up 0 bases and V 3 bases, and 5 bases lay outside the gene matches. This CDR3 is CASSFNPGGSYEQYF. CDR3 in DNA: TGTGCCAGCAGTTTCAACCCGGGGGGCTCCTACGAGCAGTACTTC.

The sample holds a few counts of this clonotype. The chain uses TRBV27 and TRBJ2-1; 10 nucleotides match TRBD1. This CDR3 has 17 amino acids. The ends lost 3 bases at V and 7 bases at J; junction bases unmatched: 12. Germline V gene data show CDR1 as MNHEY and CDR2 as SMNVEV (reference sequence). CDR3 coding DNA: TGTGCCAGCAGTTTGTCTATATGGGACAGGGGAGGGAATGAGCAGTTCTTC. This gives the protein CASSLSIWDRGGNEQFF.

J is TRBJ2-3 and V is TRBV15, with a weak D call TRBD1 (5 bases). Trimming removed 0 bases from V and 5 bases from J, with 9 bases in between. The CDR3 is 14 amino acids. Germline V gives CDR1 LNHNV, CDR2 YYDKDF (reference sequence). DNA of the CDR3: TGTGCCACCAGCAGAGACCAGGGTAAAGATACGCAGTATTTT. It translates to CATSRDQGKDTQYF.

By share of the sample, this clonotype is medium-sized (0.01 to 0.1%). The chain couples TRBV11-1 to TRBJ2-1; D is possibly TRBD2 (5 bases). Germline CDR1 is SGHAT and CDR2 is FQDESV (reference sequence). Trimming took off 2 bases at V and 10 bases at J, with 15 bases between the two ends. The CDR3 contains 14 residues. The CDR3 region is CASSLPQSGREQFF. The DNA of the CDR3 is TGTGCCAGCAGCTTACCCCAAAGCGGTCGGGAGCAGTTCTTC.

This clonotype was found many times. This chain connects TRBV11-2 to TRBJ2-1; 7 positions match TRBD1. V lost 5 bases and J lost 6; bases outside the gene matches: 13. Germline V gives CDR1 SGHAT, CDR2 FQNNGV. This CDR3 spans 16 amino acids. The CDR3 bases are TGTGCCAGCAGCCCGCCCGGCAGGGGGTTCATCAATGAGCAGTTCTTC. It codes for CASSPPGRGFINEQFF. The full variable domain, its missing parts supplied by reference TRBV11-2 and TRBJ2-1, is EAGVAQSPRYKIIEKRQSVAFWCNPISGHATLYWYQQILGQGPKLLIQFQNNGVVDDSQLPKDRFSAERLKGVDSTLKIQPAKLEDSAVYLCASSPPGRGFINEQFFGPGTRLTVL.

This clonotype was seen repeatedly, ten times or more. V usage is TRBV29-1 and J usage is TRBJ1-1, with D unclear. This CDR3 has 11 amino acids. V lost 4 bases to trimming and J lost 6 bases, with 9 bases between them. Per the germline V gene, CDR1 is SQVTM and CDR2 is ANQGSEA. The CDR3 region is CSVVDYPEAFF. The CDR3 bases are TGCAGCGTTGTTGATTATCCTGAAGCTTTCTTT.

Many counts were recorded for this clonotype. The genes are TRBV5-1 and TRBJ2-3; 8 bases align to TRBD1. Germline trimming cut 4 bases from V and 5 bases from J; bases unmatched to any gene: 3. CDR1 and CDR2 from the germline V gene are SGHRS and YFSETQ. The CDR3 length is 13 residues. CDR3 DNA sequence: TGCGCCAGCAGCATGGACAGGGAAGATACGCAGTATTTT. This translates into CASSMDREDTQYF.

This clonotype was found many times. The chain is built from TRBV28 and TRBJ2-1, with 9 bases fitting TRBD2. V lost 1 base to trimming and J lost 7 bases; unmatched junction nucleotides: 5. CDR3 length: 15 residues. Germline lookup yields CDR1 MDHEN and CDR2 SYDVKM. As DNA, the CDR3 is TGTGCCAGCAGTTTATCTGCGGGAGGGCGGAATGAGCAGTTCTTC. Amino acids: CASSLSAGGRNEQFF.

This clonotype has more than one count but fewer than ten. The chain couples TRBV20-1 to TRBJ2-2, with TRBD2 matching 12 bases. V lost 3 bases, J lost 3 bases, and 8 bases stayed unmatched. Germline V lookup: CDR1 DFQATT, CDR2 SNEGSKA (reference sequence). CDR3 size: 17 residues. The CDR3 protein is CSASASGRAGDTGELFF. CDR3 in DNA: TGCAGTGCTAGTGCTAGCGGGAGGGCCGGGGACACCGGGGAGCTGTTTTTT.

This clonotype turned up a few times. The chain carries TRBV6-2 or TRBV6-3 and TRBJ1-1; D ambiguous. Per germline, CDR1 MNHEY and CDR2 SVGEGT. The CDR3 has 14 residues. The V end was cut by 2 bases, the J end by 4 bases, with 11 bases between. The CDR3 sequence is CASSYERVGTEAFF. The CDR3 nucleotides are TGTGCCAGCAGTTACGAGCGGGTGGGCACTGAAGCTTTCTTT.

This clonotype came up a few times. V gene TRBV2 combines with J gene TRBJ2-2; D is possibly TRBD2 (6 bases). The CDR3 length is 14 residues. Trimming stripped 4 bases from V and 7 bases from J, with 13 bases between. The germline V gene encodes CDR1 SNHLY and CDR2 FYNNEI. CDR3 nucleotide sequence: TGTGCCAGCAGTGTCTACGGGAGAGACGGGGAGCTGTTTTTT. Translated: CASSVYGRDGELFF.

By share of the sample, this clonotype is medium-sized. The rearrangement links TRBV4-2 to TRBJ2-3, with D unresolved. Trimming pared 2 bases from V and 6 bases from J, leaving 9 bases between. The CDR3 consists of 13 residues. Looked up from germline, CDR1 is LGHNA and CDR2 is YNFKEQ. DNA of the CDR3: TGTGCCAGCAGCCAAATCCCCCGCGATACGCAGTATTTT. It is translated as CASSQIPRDTQYF.

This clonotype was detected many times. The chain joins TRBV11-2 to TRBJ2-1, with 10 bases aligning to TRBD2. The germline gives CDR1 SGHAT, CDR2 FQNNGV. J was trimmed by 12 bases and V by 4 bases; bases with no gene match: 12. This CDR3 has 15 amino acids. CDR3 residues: CASSSPSGSGPGQFF. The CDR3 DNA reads TGTGCCAGCAGCTCTCCTAGCGGGAGTGGACCGGGGCAGTTCTTC.

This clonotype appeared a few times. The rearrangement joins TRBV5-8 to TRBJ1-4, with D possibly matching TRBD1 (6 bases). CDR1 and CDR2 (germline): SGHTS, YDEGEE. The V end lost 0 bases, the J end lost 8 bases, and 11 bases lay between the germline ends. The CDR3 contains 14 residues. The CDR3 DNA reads TGTGCCAGCAGCTTGGGGGGACACGGGGAAAAACTGTTTTTT. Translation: CASSLGGHGEKLFF. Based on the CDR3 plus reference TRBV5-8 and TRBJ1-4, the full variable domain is EAGVTQSPTHLIKTRGQQATLRCSPISGHTSVYWYQQALGLGLQFLLWYDEGEERNRGNFPPRFSGRQFPNYSSELNVNALELEDSALYLCASSLGGHGEKLFFGSGTQLSVL.

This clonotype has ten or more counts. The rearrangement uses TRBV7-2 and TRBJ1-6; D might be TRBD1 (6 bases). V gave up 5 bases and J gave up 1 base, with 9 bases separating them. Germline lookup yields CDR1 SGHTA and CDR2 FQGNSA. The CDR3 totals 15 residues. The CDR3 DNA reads TGTGCCAGCAGCCGGACAGCTTCCTATAATTCACCCCTCCACTTT. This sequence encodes CASSRTASYNSPLHF.

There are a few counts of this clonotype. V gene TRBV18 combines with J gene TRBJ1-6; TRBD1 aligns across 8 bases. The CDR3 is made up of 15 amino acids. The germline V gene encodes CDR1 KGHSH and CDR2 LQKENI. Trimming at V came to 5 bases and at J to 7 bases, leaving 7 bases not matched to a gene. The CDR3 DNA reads TGTGCCAGCTCAACCCGGGACAGGAAAAATTCACCCCTCCACTTT. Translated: CASSTRDRKNSPLHF.

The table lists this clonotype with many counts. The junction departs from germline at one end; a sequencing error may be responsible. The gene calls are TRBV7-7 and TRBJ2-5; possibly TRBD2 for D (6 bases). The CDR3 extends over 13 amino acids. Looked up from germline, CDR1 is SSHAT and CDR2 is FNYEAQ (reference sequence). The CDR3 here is CASSSSGRQTQYF. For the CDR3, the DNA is TGTGCTAGCAGCTCCTCCGGGAGACAGACCCAGTACTTC.